This entry features one T cell receptor (beta chain) sequence. Its antigen is undetermined. The data belong to a study of cytomegalovirus exposure and HLA in healthy donors. Study conclusions and caveats: In a later analysis, about 17,000 TCR beta sequences were associated with HLA alleles at 0.05 false discovery rate.

Trimming cost V 2 bases and J 3 bases, with 17 bases left between them. CDR3 size: 16 residues. Germline loops: CDR1 MNHEY, CDR2 SMNVEV (reference sequence). PCR primers comprised 60 Vbeta and 13 Jbeta primers. Repertoires were generated with immunoSEQ multiplex PCR, while TCRdb's copy carries only in-frame clones and drops some. Among around 110,000 clones listed, about 76% were seen once. This TCR was recovered from a woman in her twenties or thirties in good health and CMV-seronegative. The V and J genes are TRBV27 and TRBJ2-7; D may be TRBD1 (7 bases). Sequencing used PBMCs. The CDR3 loop reads CASSLRRGTVFYEQYF. CDR3 DNA: TGTGCCAGCAGTTTACGACGCGGGACAGTGTTCTACGAGCAGTACTTC.